One T cell receptor (beta chain) is described in this entry. In the original analysis: Reference gene primers were amplified, and this amplification served to estimate nucleated cell counts. Some clones are missing from TCRdb's copy, which holds only in-frame ones; the method was immunoSEQ multiplex PCR. V and J calls and clone size are those listed in that table; D and trimming were worked out from the DNA. Altogether 60,000 to 65,000 clones are present, about 93% being singletons, with the ten largest covering about 9.7%. The data stem from a study of blood T cell repertoires in COVID-19. Across the study: Researchers got acute and convalescent COVID-19 samples from the United States, Italy and Spain. Nucleic acid was either cDNA or gDNA, and it came from T cells, B-cell-depleted T cells, or PBMCs.

V lost 5 bases and J lost 6; bases outside the gene matches: 11. This CDR3 contains 15 residues. Looked up from germline, CDR1 is MNHEY and CDR2 is SVGAGI. The source material was peripheral blood. This rearrangement joins TRBV6-5 to TRBJ2-3; TRBD2 matches 7 bases. This clonotype was obtained from an elderly woman with active COVID-19. The CDR3 here is CASSTAGQGGDTQYF. CDR3 sequence (DNA): TGTGCCAGCAGTACCGCAGGGCAGGGAGGGGATACGCAGTATTTT.